Listed here is a single TCR beta chain. Antigen: not known. There are 13 residues in the CDR3. Trimming shortened V by 0 bases and J by 9 bases, and 8 bases separated the two germline ends. Germline values: CDR1 MNHEY, CDR2 SMNVEV (reference sequence). This sample was included in a study of cytomegalovirus exposure and HLA in healthy donors. Broader study findings: Most TCR sequences proved rare, with some public TCRs found in many donors. Reported results showed that the classifier diagnosed cytomegalovirus status with high specificity and sensitivity. Analyses of presence and absence presupposed an approximately uniform sequencing depth across donors. The authors excluded some V segments, including TRBV6-2 and TRBV6-3, as indistinguishable.

PCR was performed using 60 Vbeta and 13 Jbeta primers. Only in-frame clones appear in the TCRdb table, and some are missing; sequencing was by immunoSEQ multiplex PCR. The profile shows about 160,000 clones, approximately 80% of them singletons. The chain joins TRBV27 to TRBJ2-2; tentatively, D is TRBD2 (5 bases). Sequencing was performed on PBMCs. The TCR sequence derives from a middle-aged man in good health and CMV-seronegative. CDR3 nucleotides: TGTGCCAGCAGTTTATCCGGGATACGGGAGCTGTTTTTT. This translates into CASSLSGIRELFF.